The rows below give T cell receptor beta chains drawn from one sample of a study of early T cells in non-severe SARS-CoV-2 infection. TCRdb used MiXCR to reprocess the 5' RACE reads, holding one entry per CDR3 protein. The sample contains tens of thousands of distinct CDR3 sequences, approximately 6.2% of which appear only once. The sequenced material came from whole blood. These receptors came from an adult who was a healthcare worker with PCR-confirmed SARS-CoV-2 infection or an uninfected control (not recorded which). The CDR3 runs from the conserved cysteine through the conserved F or W. A D gene is named only where the DNA matches it firmly. The size field is filled for only some rows; it gives once, few, many or a size class.

V gene	D gene	J gene	clone size	CDR3 DNA	CDR3 protein
TRBV29-1	NA	TRBJ1-2	NA	TGCAGCGCCGCGGAAGACAACTATGGCTACACCTTC	CSAAEDNYGYTF
TRBV29-1	TRBD2	TRBJ2-3	NA	TGCAGCGCCCGCACCGCGGGGGACACAGATACGCAGTATTTT	CSARTAGDTDTQYF
TRBV18	NA	TRBJ2-5	few	TGTGCCAGCTCACTTACCCGGACAGACAAAGAGACCCAGTACTTC	CASSLTRTDKETQYF
TRBV11-2	TRBD1	TRBJ1-1	few	TGTGCCAGCAGCTTATGGGCCCTGGCAGGGGGTTCGGGGACTGAAGCTTTCTTT	CASSLWALAGGSGTEAFF
TRBV20-1	TRBD1	TRBJ1-4	many	TGCAGTGCTACTCGCTCCCCGGGACAGAATGAAAAACTGTTTTTT	CSATRSPGQNEKLFF
TRBV6-6	NA	TRBJ1-2	many	TGTGCCAGCAGCGCAGGGGAAGACGGCTACACCTTC	CASSAGEDGYTF
TRBV3-1	NA	TRBJ1-1	many	TGTGCCAGCAGCCGTAGTGATGCCTCAAGGACTGAAGCTTTCTTT	CASSRSDASRTEAFF
TRBV7-6	NA	TRBJ2-4	many	TGTGCCAGCAGCTTAGGCGCCCTCCGGGGTAACAAAAACATTCAGTACTTC	CASSLGALRGNKNIQYF
TRBV7-9	NA	TRBJ2-3	many	TGTGCCAGCAGCCGACAGGACAGAACAGATACGCAGTATTTT	CASSRQDRTDTQYF
TRBV11-3	NA	TRBJ2-5	many	TGTGCCAGCAGCTTAGTTTTTACGTCGCAGTTCCAAGAGACCCAGTACTTC	CASSLVFTSQFQETQYF
TRBV28	NA	TRBJ1-6	few	TGTGCCAGCAGTTTATTGGTTAATTCACCCCTCCACTTT	CASSLLVNSPLHF
TRBV29-1	TRBD1	TRBJ2-5	many	TGCAGCGTTAAACAGGGGATCGAGACCCAGTACTTC	CSVKQGIETQYF
TRBV4-3	NA	TRBJ1-1	many	TGCGCCAGCAGCCAAGATGGTCTGGGGATGAACACTGAAGCTTTCTTT	CASSQDGLGMNTEAFF
TRBV20-1	TRBD1	TRBJ1-6	NA	TGCAGTGCCTCGGACAGGGATTGGACACCCCTCCACTTT	CSASDRDWTPLHF
TRBV7-8	NA	TRBJ2-7	NA	TGTGCCAGCAGCTTACCAGGGGGAGGTTACGAGCAGTACTTC	CASSLPGGGYEQYF
TRBV6-2/TRBV6-3	NA	TRBJ1-1	many	TGTGCCAGCAGTTACTTCAGGAACACTGAAGCTTTCTTT	CASSYFRNTEAFF
TRBV7-6	NA	TRBJ2-2	many	TGTGCCAGCAGGCTTCGATGGGGCACCGGGGAGCTGTTTTTT	CASRLRWGTGELFF
TRBV9	NA	TRBJ2-1	few	TGTGCCAGCAGCATGGGGAGCGGCTCCTACAATGAGCAGTTCTTC	CASSMGSGSYNEQFF
TRBV27	NA	TRBJ1-5	many	TGTGCCAGCAGCGCAGGGACGGGGGATCAGCCCCAGCATTTT	CASSAGTGDQPQHF